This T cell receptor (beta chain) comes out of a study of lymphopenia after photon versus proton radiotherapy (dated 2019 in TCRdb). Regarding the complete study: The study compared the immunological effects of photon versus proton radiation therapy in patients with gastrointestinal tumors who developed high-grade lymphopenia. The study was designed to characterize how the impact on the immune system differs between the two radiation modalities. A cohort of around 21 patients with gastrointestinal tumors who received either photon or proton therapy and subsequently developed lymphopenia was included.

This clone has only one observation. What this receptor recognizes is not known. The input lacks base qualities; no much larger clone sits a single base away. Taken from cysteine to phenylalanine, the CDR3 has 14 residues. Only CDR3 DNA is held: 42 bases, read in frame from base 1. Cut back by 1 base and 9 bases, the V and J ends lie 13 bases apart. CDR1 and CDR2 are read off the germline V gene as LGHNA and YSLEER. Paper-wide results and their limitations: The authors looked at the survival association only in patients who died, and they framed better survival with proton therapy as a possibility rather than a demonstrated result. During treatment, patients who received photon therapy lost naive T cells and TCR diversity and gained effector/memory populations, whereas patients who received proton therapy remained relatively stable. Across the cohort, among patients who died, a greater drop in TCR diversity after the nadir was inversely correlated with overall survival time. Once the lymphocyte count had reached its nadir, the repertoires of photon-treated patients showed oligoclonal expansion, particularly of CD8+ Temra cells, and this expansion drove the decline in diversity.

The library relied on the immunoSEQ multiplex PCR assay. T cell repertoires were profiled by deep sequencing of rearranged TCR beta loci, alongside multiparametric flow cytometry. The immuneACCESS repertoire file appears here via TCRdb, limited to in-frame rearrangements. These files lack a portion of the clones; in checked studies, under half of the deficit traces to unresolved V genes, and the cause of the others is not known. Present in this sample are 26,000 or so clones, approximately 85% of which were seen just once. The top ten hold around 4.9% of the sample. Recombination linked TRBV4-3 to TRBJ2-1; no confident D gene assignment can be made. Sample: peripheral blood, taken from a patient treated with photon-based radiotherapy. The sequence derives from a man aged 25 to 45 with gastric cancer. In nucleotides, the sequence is TGCGCCAGCAGCCAAGTTTCCACGTTAGGTGAGCAGTTCTTC. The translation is CASSQVSTLGEQFF.